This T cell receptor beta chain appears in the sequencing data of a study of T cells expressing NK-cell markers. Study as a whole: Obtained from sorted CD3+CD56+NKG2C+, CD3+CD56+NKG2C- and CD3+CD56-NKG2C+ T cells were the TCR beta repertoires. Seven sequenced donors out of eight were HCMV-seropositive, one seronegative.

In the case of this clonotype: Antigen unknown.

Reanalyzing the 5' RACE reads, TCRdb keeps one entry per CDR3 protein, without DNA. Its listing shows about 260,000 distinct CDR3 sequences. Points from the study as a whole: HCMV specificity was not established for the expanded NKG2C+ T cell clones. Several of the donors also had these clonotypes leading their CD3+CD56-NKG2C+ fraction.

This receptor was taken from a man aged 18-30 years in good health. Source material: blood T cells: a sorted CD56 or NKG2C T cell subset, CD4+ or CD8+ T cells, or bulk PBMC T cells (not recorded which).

CDR3: CASSRDRAYGYTF. The chain is built from TRBV12-3 or TRBV12-4 and TRBJ1-2; the TCRdb D gene call, TRBD1, has no DNA to confirm it. There are 13 residues in the CDR3.